This entry lists 21 T cell receptor beta chains sequenced from one sample in a study of cytomegalovirus exposure and HLA in healthy donors. It was with 60 Vbeta and 13 Jbeta primers that the PCR ran. The assay was immunoSEQ multiplex PCR, and TCRdb's table has in-frame clones only and misses some. The table records some 200,000 clones, more than 75% of them present only once. Sequencing was done on a sample of PBMCs. Receptors originate from a woman aged 50 to 60 in good health and CMV-seropositive.

In this sample, this clone turned up once. The chain is built from TRBV28 and TRBJ2-5, with 8 bases lining up with TRBD2. CDR1 is MDHEN, CDR2 SYDVKM, per germline. This CDR3 has 13 amino acids. J lost 4 bases, V lost 5 bases, and 3 bases had no gene match. The CDR3 region is CASSRGGPETQYF. The CDR3 DNA follows: TGTGCCAGCAGTCGGGGGGGGCCAGAGACCCAGTACTTC.

V and J are TRBV19 and TRBJ1-5; D may be TRBD1 (6 bases). V lost 3 bases and J 3 bases, leaving 18 bases between the germline ends. There are 17 residues in the CDR3. Germline V gene data show CDR1 as LNHDA and CDR2 as SQIVND (reference sequence). CDR3 loop: CASSIPYLQGTNQPQHF. CDR3 nucleotides: TGTGCCAGTAGTATCCCGTATTTGCAGGGGACCAATCAGCCCCAGCATTTT.

As for this clone: An end of the junction does not agree with germline; a read error may underlie this. The genes are TRBV5-4 and TRBJ2-7, with D possibly matching TRBD1 (6 bases). Germline loops: CDR1 SGHNT, CDR2 YYREEE (reference sequence). The length of the CDR3 is 16 residues. The DNA for the CDR3 is TGCGCCAGCAGCCAAGATAACCCTAGGGGGATCTACGAGCAGTACTTC. It translates to CASSQDNPRGIYEQYF.

This rearrangement joins TRBV28 to TRBJ2-7; no clear D. V was trimmed by 3 bases and J by 1 base, leaving 10 bases between them. The CDR3 is made up of 14 amino acids. Germline lookup yields CDR1 MDHEN and CDR2 SYDVKM. The CDR3 sequence: CASSLIHKSYEQYF. CDR3 DNA sequence: TGTGCCAGCAGTTTGATTCACAAGTCCTACGAGCAGTACTTC.

For the CDR3, the DNA is TGTGCCAGCAGCTTAGCTCAGGGGAGAAAACTGTTTTTT. It yields the protein CASSLAQGRKLFF. The chain combines TRBV7-9 with TRBJ1-4; a weak D match, TRBD1 (6 bases). CDR1 is SEHNR and CDR2 is FQNEAQ in the germline V gene (reference sequence). V lost 0 bases to trimming and J lost 10 bases, with 9 bases between them. The CDR3 runs 13 residues.

The V call is TRBV5-3, the J call TRBJ2-7, with 10 positions matching TRBD1. TRBV5-3 is filed as an ORF, its function uncertain. Unmatched junction bases numbered 13, after V lost 5 bases and J lost 5 bases. The CDR3 is 16 amino acids. The chain's CDR3 is CARRKEPGQGPDEQYF. CDR3 sequence (DNA): TGTGCCAGAAGGAAAGAGCCGGGACAGGGGCCCGACGAGCAGTACTTC.

The chain recombines TRBV15 with TRBJ1-1, with D possibly matching TRBD1 (5 bases). Germline V CDR1 and CDR2: LNHNV, YYDKDF (reference sequence). The CDR3 is 14 residues long. Trimming left V 1 base short and J 0 bases short, with 6 bases between. CDR3 coding DNA: TGTGCCACCAGCAGAGCAGGGTTGAACACTGAAGCTTTCTTT. Its protein product is CATSRAGLNTEAFF.

This clone was seen repeatedly, ten times or more. The chain employs TRBV5-1 and TRBJ1-6; TRBD1 agrees at 10 bases. This CDR3 contains 15 residues. Germline CDR1 reads SGHRS; CDR2 reads YFSETQ. V shed 4 bases and J 9 bases; nucleotides not matched to a gene: 7. DNA of the CDR3: TGCGCCAGCAGCCCGAGACAGGGGGCGGGTTCACCCCTCCACTTT. Translation gives CASSPRQGAGSPLHF.

This clone was observed a handful of times. The V and J genes are TRBV7-2 and TRBJ2-5, with TRBD2 matching over 13 bases. Trimming removed 6 bases from V and 5 bases from J; junction bases left unmatched: 9. Germline values: CDR1 SGHTA, CDR2 FQGNSA. This CDR3 comprises 16 residues. In DNA, the CDR3 is TGTGCCAGCAGGCCCCAACTAGCGGGGGGGCTTGAGACCCAGTACTTC. It encodes CASRPQLAGGLETQYF.

This sequence joins TRBV2 and TRBJ1-5; D gene uncertain. CDR1 SNHLY and CDR2 FYNNEI come from the germline V gene. CDR3 size: 14 residues. V lost 5 bases and J 0 bases, leaving 8 bases between the germline ends. CDR3 bases: TGTGCCAGCAGTCGAACGGTTAGCAATCAGCCCCAGCATTTT. Its translation: CASSRTVSNQPQHF.

The chain carries TRBV27 and TRBJ2-5; 8 positions match TRBD1. The J call may be in error: the DNA end matches TRBJ2-7 better. This CDR3 has 15 amino acids. CDR1 and CDR2 from the germline V gene are MNHEY and SMNVEV (reference sequence). The CDR3 reads CASSSRQGNSYEQYF. The CDR3 coding sequence is TGTGCCAGCAGTTCCAGACAGGGGAACTCCTACGAGCAGTACTTC.

The gene calls are TRBV5-1 and TRBJ2-3; 7 nucleotides line up with TRBD1. This CDR3 spans 15 amino acids. After removal of 4 bases from V and 4 bases from J, the junction contained 9 bases not matched to a gene. Germline V gene lookup returns CDR1 SGHRS and CDR2 YFSETQ. CDR3 in DNA: TGCGCCAGCAGCACGGGCAGGGGGAGCGCAGATACGCAGTATTTT. This sequence encodes CASSTGRGSADTQYF.

The chain joins TRBV6-5 to TRBJ1-2, with 9 nucleotides matching TRBD1. The V segment lost 4 bases and the J segment 4 bases; nucleotides outside the gene matches: 7. The CDR3 is 15 residues long. Germline V gene lookup returns CDR1 MNHEY and CDR2 SVGAGI. The DNA for the CDR3 is TGTGCCAGCAGTTCTGGGACAGGGAGGGGCTATGGCTACACCTTC. Translating gives CASSSGTGRGYGYTF.

Of note for this clone: Other DNA variants within this sample encode the same CDR3. CDR3 sequence: CASSQVGTSGGAGDTQYF. In nucleotides, the CDR3 is TGCGCCAGCAGCCAAGTCGGGACTAGCGGGGGGGCAGGTGATACGCAGTATTTT. This rearrangement joins TRBV4-1 to TRBJ2-3; 16 positions match TRBD2. Germline trimming cut 1 base from V and 6 bases from J; bases unmatched to any gene: 7. Germline V gene data show CDR1 as MGHRA and CDR2 as YSYEKL. The CDR3 covers 18 residues.

V and J are TRBV7-2 and TRBJ2-3, with 10 bases fitting TRBD2. J gave up 6 bases and V 5 bases, and 17 bases lay outside the gene matches. This CDR3 comprises 18 residues. Germline CDR1 SGHTA, CDR2 FQGNSA. The CDR3 protein is CASSTPAGGLGAGDTQYF. CDR3 nucleotide sequence: TGTGCCAGCAGCACCCCAGCGGGGGGGCTAGGCGCTGGGGATACGCAGTATTTT.

The V call is TRBV7-2, the J call TRBJ2-3, with a weak D call TRBD2 (5 bases). With 5 bases removed from V and 2 bases from J, the gap between germline ends came to 23 bases. Per the germline V gene, CDR1 is SGHTA and CDR2 is FQGNSA. This CDR3 has 18 amino acids. The CDR3 here is CASSPQERAMGTTDTQYF. CDR3 DNA sequence: TGTGCCAGCAGCCCCCAGGAGAGGGCGATGGGCACCACAGATACGCAGTATTTT.

This clone was observed a handful of times. The chain carries TRBV7-9 and TRBJ2-1, with 8 positions matching TRBD2. Per germline, CDR1 SEHNR and CDR2 FQNEAQ (reference sequence). This CDR3 has 15 residues. Unmatched junction bases numbered 6, after V lost 5 bases and J lost 3 bases. The CDR3 here is CASSLRGGVYNEQFF. The CDR3 nucleotides read TGTGCCAGCAGCCTCCGGGGGGGCGTCTACAATGAGCAGTTCTTC.

The V gene is TRBV27, the J gene TRBJ2-7, with a possible D match to TRBD2 (7 bases). The CDR3 consists of 16 residues. The germline CDR1 and CDR2 sequences are MNHEY and SMNVEV (reference sequence). Trimming removed 4 bases from V and 4 bases from J, with 20 bases in between. CDR3 sequence: CASSSLLGGGPYEQYF. The CDR3 DNA is TGTGCCAGCAGTTCCCTTCTGGGGGGGGGCCCTTACGAGCAGTACTTC.

The genes are TRBV11-2 and TRBJ2-7; D gene unclear. CDR3 length: 12 amino acids. Deletions cut 4 bases from V and 5 bases from J, with 9 bases between. CDR1 and CDR2 (germline): SGHAT, FQNNGV. CDR3 sequence: CASSYPPDEQYF. CDR3 coding DNA: TGTGCCAGCAGCTATCCCCCGGACGAGCAGTACTTC.

This clone was seen more than once but under ten times. An end of the junction does not agree with germline; a read error may underlie this. CDR3 in amino acids: CASSPGAGELFF. CDR3 bases: TGTGCTAGCAGCCCAGGGGCAGGGGAACTGTTTTTT. This chain uses TRBV7-7 with TRBJ1-4, with D perhaps matching TRBD1 (6 bases). The CDR3 contains 12 residues. The germline V gene encodes CDR1 SSHAT and CDR2 FNYEAQ (reference sequence).

V gene TRBV4-1 combines with J gene TRBJ2-7; 10 bases line up with TRBD2. V trimming: 1 base; J trimming: 5 bases; junction bases outside the gene matches: 2. The germline V gene has CDR1 MGHRA and CDR2 YSYEKL. This CDR3 has 14 residues. The DNA for the CDR3 is TGCGCCAGCAGCCAAGGTAGCGGGGGGAACGAGCAGTACTTC. Protein: CASSQGSGGNEQYF.